The text below deals with one T cell receptor beta chain. Per the original data handling: Nucleated cell counts were estimated from reference gene primer amplification. Assay: immunoSEQ multiplex PCR; the TCRdb copy retains only in-frame clones and omits some. Clone size and V and J calls were adopted from that table, with D and trimming inferred from the DNA. The sample lists fewer than 350,000 clones; around four fifths were seen once. This specimen belongs to a study of blood T cell repertoires in COVID-19. Study-level information: Samples taken during acute and convalescent COVID-19 were collected in the United States, Italy and Spain.

The clonotype was recovered from a woman aged 45-65 years with active or convalescent COVID-19. Sequencing was done on a sample of peripheral blood.

CDR3 DNA: TGTGCCAGCAGCTTAGAAGGGCCGGGGGAGCAGTTCTTC. Translated, it gives CASSLEGPGEQFF. This rearrangement joins TRBV11-2 to TRBJ2-1; D perhaps matches TRBD2 (5 bases). The CDR3 covers 13 residues. Germline loops: CDR1 SGHAT, CDR2 FQNNGV. The ends were cut back, 0 bases at V and 10 bases at J, with 10 bases in the middle.